These 8 T cell receptor beta chains share one sample of origin, sequenced in a study of cytomegalovirus exposure and HLA in healthy donors. The PCR was carried out with 60 Vbeta primers and 13 Jbeta primers. Method: immunoSEQ multiplex PCR; TCRdb's copy keeps in-frame clones and lacks some. The table includes about 150,000 clones, over 80% detected once. The sequenced material came from PBMCs. The receptors derive from a male donor in good health and CMV-seronegative.

The gene calls are TRBV30 and TRBJ1-1; 7 nucleotides agree with TRBD1. Trimming removed 5 bases from V and 4 bases from J; junction bases left unmatched: 4. Germline V lookup: CDR1 GTSNPN, CDR2 SVGIG (reference sequence). This CDR3 spans 12 amino acids. The CDR3 DNA follows: TGTGCCTGGGGCAGGGGGGCCACTGAAGCTTTCTTT. This encodes CAWGRGATEAFF.

The gene calls are TRBV29-1 and TRBJ1-1; D is unclear. Germline CDR1 SQVTM, CDR2 ANQGSEA. This CDR3 spans 14 amino acids. Deletions cut 2 bases from V and 10 bases from J, with 20 bases between. CDR3 DNA sequence: TGCAGCGTTGAACTCCCGGAGAACTCAGCGCGAGCTTTCTTT. As protein: CSVELPENSARAFF.

The J gene is TRBJ1-5, the V gene TRBV4-3; D gene uncertain. The V end lost 0 bases, the J end lost 0 bases, and 9 bases lay between the germline ends. This CDR3 has 16 amino acids. The germline CDR1 and CDR2 sequences are LGHNA and YSLEER. The DNA for the CDR3 is TGCGCCAGCAGCCAAGATTACCCAGTTAGCAATCAGCCCCAGCATTTT. Protein product: CASSQDYPVSNQPQHF.

The chain joins TRBV7-2 to TRBJ2-4, with unresolved D. This CDR3 comprises 13 residues. V was pared by 0 bases and J by 5 bases, with 5 bases between. The germline gives CDR1 SGHTA, CDR2 FQGNSA. DNA of the CDR3: TGTGCCAGCAGCTTAGCACAGCAAAACATTCAGTACTTC. It specifies CASSLAQQNIQYF.

The genes are TRBV7-9 and TRBJ1-2; D remains unclear. Germline V CDR1 and CDR2: SEHNR, FQNEAQ (reference sequence). This CDR3 is built from 14 residues. The ends were cut back, 0 bases at V and 2 bases at J, with 7 bases in the middle. The CDR3 protein is CASSLAQNNYGYTF. Here the CDR3 DNA reads TGTGCCAGCAGCTTAGCGCAGAACAACTATGGCTACACCTTC.

This clone was counted a single time. The chain joins TRBV19 to TRBJ2-4; a weak D match, TRBD1 (6 bases). CDR3 size: 14 residues. Looked up from germline, CDR1 is LNHDA and CDR2 is SQIVND (reference sequence). Trimming removed 6 bases at V and 7 bases at J, with 16 bases between. The CDR3 DNA is TGTGCCAGTAGCAACCCAGGGGTTGAGAACATTCAGTACTTC. As protein: CASSNPGVENIQYF. The full variable domain, in which reference TRBV19 and TRBJ2-4 provide the parts outside the CDR3, is DGGITQSPKYLFRKEGQNVTLSCEQNLNHDAMYWYRQDPGQGLRLIYYSQIVNDFQKGDIAEGYSVSREKKESFPLTVTSAQKNPTAFYLCASSNPGVENIQYFGAGTRLSVL.

The CDR3 nucleotides are TGCGCCAGCAGCCTGGACAGGGGGCGTCGGTCCTATAATTCACCCCTCCACTTT. Residues: CASSLDRGRRSYNSPLHF. This chain links TRBV4-1 with TRBJ1-6, with TRBD1 matching 11 bases. This CDR3 has 18 residues. Germline assignment: CDR1 MGHRA and CDR2 YSYEKL. V gave up 4 bases and J gave up 1 base; unmatched junction bases: 6.

The table lists this clone with a count of one. This sequence joins TRBV6-6 and TRBJ1-2, with unresolved D. Per the germline V gene, CDR1 is MNHNY and CDR2 is SVGAGI (reference sequence). V was clipped by 6 bases and J by 8 bases, with 10 bases between them. This CDR3 has 11 amino acids. CDR3 in amino acids: CASSLVTGYTF. CDR3 coding DNA: TGTGCCAGCAGCCTTGTAACAGGCTACACCTTC.